These T cell receptor beta chains were read from a single sample in a study of blood T cell repertoires in COVID-19. The data were produced by immunoSEQ multiplex PCR, yet TCRdb's version contains in-frame clones alone and is incomplete. The sample has around 290,000 clones; approximately 88% are singletons. The sequenced sample was PBMCs or T cells enriched from blood (not recorded which). The receptor source for this set is a woman aged 35 to 49 who had recovered from COVID-19. Each CDR3 is given with its conserved first and last residue. A D gene is named only where the DNA matches it firmly. Only some rows state a clone size, as once, few, many or a class for expanded clones.

d_call: TRBD1; v_call: TRBV5-5; j_call: TRBJ2-7; clone_size: .; cdr3_aa: CASSPRTGTGAKEQYF; cdr3_nt: TGTGCCAGCAGCCCCAGAACCGGGACAGGGGCCAAAGAGCAGTACTTC
d_call: TRBD2; v_call: TRBV28; j_call: TRBJ2-7; clone_size: .; cdr3_aa: CASSLRSGENYEQYF; cdr3_nt: TGTGCCAGCAGTTTACGTAGCGGGGAGAACTACGAGCAGTACTTC
d_call: .; v_call: TRBV3-1/TRBV3-2; j_call: TRBJ2-1; clone_size: .; cdr3_aa: CASRHLASSSYNEQFF; cdr3_nt: TGTGCCAGCAGGCACCTAGCGTCGAGCTCCTACAATGAGCAGTTCTTC
d_call: .; v_call: TRBV27; j_call: TRBJ1-4; clone_size: .; cdr3_aa: CASSLNPGQGLSGKLFF; cdr3_nt: TGTGCCAGCAGTTTAAATCCCGGCCAGGGACTTTCGGGAAAACTGTTTTTT
d_call: TRBD2; v_call: TRBV5-1; j_call: TRBJ2-3; clone_size: .; cdr3_aa: CASSFAGVGTDTQYF; cdr3_nt: TGCGCCAGCAGCTTTGCGGGAGTTGGTACAGATACGCAGTATTTT
d_call: TRBD1; v_call: TRBV7-2; j_call: TRBJ1-2; clone_size: .; cdr3_aa: CASSIQGAGYGYTF; cdr3_nt: TGTGCCAGCAGCATACAGGGGGCGGGCTATGGCTACACCTTC
d_call: .; v_call: TRBV2; j_call: TRBJ1-1; clone_size: .; cdr3_aa: CASSDSRAADHAFF; cdr3_nt: TGTGCCAGCAGTGATAGCAGGGCGGCGGATCATGCTTTCTTT
d_call: TRBD2; v_call: TRBV19; j_call: TRBJ2-3; clone_size: once; cdr3_aa: CASTKGTSLHTDTQYF; cdr3_nt: TGTGCCAGTACCAAAGGGACTAGCCTCCACACAGATACGCAGTATTTT
d_call: TRBD2; v_call: TRBV7-9; j_call: TRBJ2-3; clone_size: once; cdr3_aa: CASSKTSGSTDTQYF; cdr3_nt: TGTGCCAGCAGCAAGACTAGCGGGAGTACAGATACGCAGTATTTT
d_call: TRBD2; v_call: TRBV5-1; j_call: TRBJ2-3; clone_size: once; cdr3_aa: CASSHGNSGSWDTQYF; cdr3_nt: TGCGCCAGCAGCCATGGGAATAGCGGGAGTTGGGATACGCAGTATTTT
d_call: .; v_call: TRBV30; j_call: TRBJ1-2; clone_size: .; cdr3_aa: CAWSVAFNYGYTF; cdr3_nt: TGTGCCTGGAGTGTGGCTTTTAACTATGGCTACACCTTC
d_call: TRBD2; v_call: TRBV4-2; j_call: TRBJ2-1; clone_size: .; cdr3_aa: CASSQVSGLASSEQFF; cdr3_nt: TGTGCCAGCAGCCAAGTATCGGGACTAGCGTCGTCTGAGCAGTTCTTC
d_call: .; v_call: TRBV18; j_call: TRBJ2-7; clone_size: .; cdr3_aa: CASSQRTGSYEQYF; cdr3_nt: TGTGCCAGCTCACAAAGGACTGGGTCCTACGAGCAGTACTTC
d_call: .; v_call: TRBV7-2; j_call: TRBJ2-2; clone_size: .; cdr3_aa: CASSPRTTTNTGELFF; cdr3_nt: TGTGCCAGCAGCCCCCGGACAACGACGAACACCGGGGAGCTGTTTTTT
d_call: TRBD1; v_call: TRBV27; j_call: TRBJ1-2; clone_size: .; cdr3_aa: CASSLSGTGGYGYTF; cdr3_nt: TGTGCCAGCAGTTTATCCGGGACAGGGGGTTATGGCTACACCTTC
d_call: TRBD1; v_call: TRBV6-6; j_call: TRBJ2-2; clone_size: .; cdr3_aa: CASSSPDRGSTGELFF; cdr3_nt: TGTGCCAGCAGTTCCCCAGACAGGGGAAGCACCGGGGAGCTGTTTTTT
d_call: TRBD1; v_call: TRBV30; j_call: TRBJ1-4; clone_size: .; cdr3_aa: CAWGGQGIEKLFF; cdr3_nt: TGTGCCTGGGGGGGACAGGGTATTGAAAAACTGTTTTTT
d_call: TRBD1; v_call: TRBV5-1; j_call: TRBJ1-2; clone_size: .; cdr3_aa: CASRVITGQGVYGYTF; cdr3_nt: TGCGCCAGCAGGGTAATAACGGGACAGGGTGTGTATGGCTACACCTTC
d_call: .; v_call: TRBV27; j_call: TRBJ1-2; clone_size: .; cdr3_aa: CASSPITGNYGYTF; cdr3_nt: TGTGCCAGCAGTCCGATAACAGGGAACTATGGCTACACCTTC
d_call: .; v_call: TRBV18; j_call: TRBJ2-7; clone_size: once; cdr3_aa: CASSQGIGDEQYF; cdr3_nt: TGTGCCAGCTCCCAGGGGATAGGAGACGAGCAGTACTTC
d_call: TRBD1; v_call: TRBV23-1; j_call: TRBJ2-4; clone_size: .; cdr3_aa: CASSQSRDRTKNIQYF; cdr3_nt: TGCGCCAGCAGTCAATCGAGGGACAGGACCAAAAACATTCAGTACTTC
d_call: TRBD1; v_call: TRBV19; j_call: TRBJ1-6; clone_size: .; cdr3_aa: CATYPGQGRRNSPLHF; cdr3_nt: TGTGCCACTTATCCGGGACAGGGGAGACGGAATTCACCCCTCCACTTT
d_call: TRBD2; v_call: TRBV7-2; j_call: TRBJ2-5; clone_size: .; cdr3_aa: CASSRSGVGETQYF; cdr3_nt: TGTGCCAGCAGCCGGAGCGGGGTAGGAGAGACCCAGTACTTC
d_call: .; v_call: TRBV19; j_call: TRBJ1-2; clone_size: .; cdr3_aa: CASSFTTTGSYGYTF; cdr3_nt: TGTGCCAGTAGTTTCACTACAACAGGTTCCTATGGCTACACCTTC
d_call: TRBD2; v_call: TRBV7-3; j_call: TRBJ2-1; clone_size: .; cdr3_aa: CASSSGDGNEQFF; cdr3_nt: TGTGCCAGCAGCAGCGGGGACGGGAATGAGCAGTTCTTC
d_call: .; v_call: TRBV19; j_call: TRBJ1-1; clone_size: .; cdr3_aa: CASSVGEGTEAFF; cdr3_nt: TGTGCCAGTAGTGTCGGAGAAGGCACTGAAGCTTTCTTT
d_call: TRBD1; v_call: TRBV7-9; j_call: TRBJ1-2; clone_size: .; cdr3_aa: CASSPDRGVRGYTF; cdr3_nt: TGTGCCAGCAGCCCGGACAGGGGGGTCCGCGGCTACACCTTC
d_call: TRBD1; v_call: TRBV4-3; j_call: TRBJ2-7; clone_size: .; cdr3_aa: CASSQQTGAMSSYEQYF; cdr3_nt: TGCGCCAGCAGCCAGCAGACAGGGGCAATGAGCTCCTACGAGCAGTACTTC
d_call: .; v_call: TRBV7-8; j_call: TRBJ1-5; clone_size: .; cdr3_aa: CASSLRAGSNQPQHF; cdr3_nt: TGTGCCAGCAGCTTAAGGGCGGGTAGCAATCAGCCCCAGCATTTT
d_call: .; v_call: TRBV9; j_call: TRBJ2-5; clone_size: .; cdr3_aa: CASSVGREETQYF; cdr3_nt: TGTGCCAGCAGCGTAGGCCGGGAGGAGACCCAGTACTTC
d_call: .; v_call: TRBV5-4; j_call: TRBJ1-1; clone_size: .; cdr3_aa: CASSSTTATEAFF; cdr3_nt: TGTGCCAGCAGTTCAACGACTGCCACTGAAGCTTTCTTT
d_call: TRBD2; v_call: TRBV5-6; j_call: TRBJ2-7; clone_size: .; cdr3_aa: CASSKRTSGPGEQYF; cdr3_nt: TGTGCCAGCAGCAAACGGACTAGCGGTCCGGGGGAGCAGTACTTC
d_call: .; v_call: TRBV27; j_call: TRBJ2-2; clone_size: .; cdr3_aa: CASSFGVQLFF; cdr3_nt: TGTGCCAGCAGTTTCGGGGTCCAGCTGTTTTTT
d_call: TRBD2; v_call: TRBV19; j_call: TRBJ2-3; clone_size: .; cdr3_aa: CASSLLADTDTQYF; cdr3_nt: TGTGCCAGTAGTCTACTAGCGGACACAGATACGCAGTATTTT
d_call: TRBD1; v_call: TRBV11-2; j_call: TRBJ2-7; clone_size: few; cdr3_aa: CASSLSPDRASYEQYF; cdr3_nt: TGTGCCAGCAGCTTATCCCCTGACAGGGCTTCCTACGAGCAGTACTTC
d_call: .; v_call: TRBV21-1; j_call: TRBJ1-1; clone_size: .; cdr3_aa: CASRNPGSNTEAFF; cdr3_nt: TGTGCCAGCAGAAACCCAGGGTCGAACACTGAAGCTTTCTTT
d_call: .; v_call: TRBV30; j_call: TRBJ1-2; clone_size: .; cdr3_aa: CAWSVRRSSPAANYGYTF; cdr3_nt: TGTGCCTGGAGTGTAAGGCGGTCGTCACCCGCCGCTAACTATGGCTACACCTTC
d_call: TRBD2; v_call: TRBV27; j_call: TRBJ2-1; clone_size: .; cdr3_aa: CASSATSGGYNEQFF; cdr3_nt: TGTGCCAGCAGTGCCACTAGCGGGGGATACAATGAGCAGTTCTTC
d_call: TRBD1; v_call: TRBV4-2; j_call: TRBJ1-2; clone_size: .; cdr3_aa: CASSPGQGFSYGYTF; cdr3_nt: TGTGCCAGCAGCCCCGGACAGGGATTCTCCTATGGCTACACCTTC
d_call: TRBD1; v_call: TRBV9; j_call: TRBJ2-2; clone_size: .; cdr3_aa: CASSLRGPNTGELFF; cdr3_nt: TGTGCCAGCAGCCTCAGGGGGCCGAACACCGGGGAGCTGTTTTTT
d_call: TRBD1; v_call: TRBV7-8; j_call: TRBJ2-7; clone_size: .; cdr3_aa: CASSPGQPYEQYF; cdr3_nt: TGTGCCAGCAGCCCGGGACAGCCTTACGAGCAGTACTTC
d_call: .; v_call: TRBV19; j_call: TRBJ1-2; clone_size: .; cdr3_aa: CASSMDHRPWGTF; cdr3_nt: TGTGCCAGTAGTATGGACCACAGGCCCTGGGGCACCTTC
d_call: .; v_call: TRBV30; j_call: TRBJ1-1; clone_size: .; cdr3_aa: CAWSIGGMNTEAFF; cdr3_nt: TGTGCCTGGAGTATAGGGGGTATGAACACTGAAGCTTTCTTT
d_call: .; v_call: TRBV9; j_call: TRBJ1-5; clone_size: .; cdr3_aa: CASSAAGGNNQPQHF; cdr3_nt: TGTGCCAGCAGCGCAGCGGGAGGGAACAATCAGCCCCAGCATTTT
d_call: .; v_call: TRBV7-8; j_call: TRBJ2-3; clone_size: .; cdr3_aa: CASSLEWTTDTQYF; cdr3_nt: TGTGCCAGCAGCTTAGAATGGACTACAGATACGCAGTATTTT